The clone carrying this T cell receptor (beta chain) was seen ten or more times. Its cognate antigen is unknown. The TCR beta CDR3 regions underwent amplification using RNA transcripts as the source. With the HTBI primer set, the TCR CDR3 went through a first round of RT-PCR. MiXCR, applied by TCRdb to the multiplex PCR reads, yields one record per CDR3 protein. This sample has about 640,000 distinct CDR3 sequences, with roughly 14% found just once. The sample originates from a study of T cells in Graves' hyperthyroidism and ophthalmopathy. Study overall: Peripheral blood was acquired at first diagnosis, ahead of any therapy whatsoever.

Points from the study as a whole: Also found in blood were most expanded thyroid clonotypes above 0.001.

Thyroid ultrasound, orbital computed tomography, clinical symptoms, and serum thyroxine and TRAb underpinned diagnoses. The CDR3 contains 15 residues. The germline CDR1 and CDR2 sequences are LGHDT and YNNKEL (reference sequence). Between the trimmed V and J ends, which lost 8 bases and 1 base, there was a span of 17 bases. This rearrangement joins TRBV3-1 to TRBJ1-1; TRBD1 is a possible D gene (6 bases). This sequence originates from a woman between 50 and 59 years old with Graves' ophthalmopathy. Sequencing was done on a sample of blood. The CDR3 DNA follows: TGTGCCAGCTCTTTGAGGTTAGGGGGGAACACTGAAGCTTTCTTT. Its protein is CASSLRLGGNTEAFF.